This TCR beta chain was identified during a study of control samples from healthy donors and cancer patients (dated by TCRdb to 2020 to 2021). A note on this clone: No antigen is known for it. No qualities accompany the bases; no much larger clone lies one base away.

Libraries came from the immunoSEQ multiplex PCR assay. TCRdb mirrors the immuneACCESS table, restricted to in-frame sequences. Some clones are absent from its copies; in checked studies, under half trace to an unresolved V gene, and the reason for the others is unknown. This sample has tens of thousands of clones in its table, and around nine tenths of those were observed once. Jointly, the top ten make up around 1.4% of the sample. From the cysteine up to the phenylalanine, the CDR3 has a length of 15 residues. The sequence is cut down to CDR3 DNA, 45 bases in frame from base 1. CDR1 KGHSH and CDR2 LQKENI are derived from the germline V gene. The junction shows trimming of 3 bases on V and 4 bases on J, plus 13 bases between the germline ends.

This chain is built from TRBV18 and TRBJ1-3, and TRBD1 may be the D gene, going by 6 matching bases. The material sequenced was PBMCs. The TCR was taken from a man between 35 and 55 years old with colorectal cancer. The bases read TGTGCCAGCTCACCGAAAACAGGGTCCGGAAACACCATATATTTT. Translated, this is CASSPKTGSGNTIYF.